The TCR beta chain described here comes from a study of cytomegalovirus exposure and HLA in healthy donors. Points from the study as a whole: The study designated 150 or so TCR beta chains cytomegalovirus-associated. There were reportedly fewer N-insertions in an Asian-associated ancestry cluster than the roughly 700-donor mean, in a later analysis. As was reported, the classifier diagnosed cytomegalovirus status with high specificity and sensitivity.

Primers: 60 Vbeta forward and 13 Jbeta reverse. Sequencing was performed with immunoSEQ multiplex PCR; in TCRdb, only in-frame clones are kept and a portion is missing. Of about 91,000 clones detected, over 75% appear once; the ten largest clones hold approximately 4%. Trimming removed 3 bases from V and 0 bases from J, with 25 bases in between. The germline gives CDR1 SGHRS, CDR2 YFSETQ. This CDR3 spans 20 amino acids. The table lists this clone with a few counts. Its specificity is unknown. This sequence joins TRBV5-1 and TRBJ2-1; a weak D match, TRBD1 (7 bases). The clonotype was recovered from a male donor in good health and CMV-seropositive. Sample: PBMCs. The CDR3 loop reads CASSSLGGTVGSSSYNEQFF. The DNA of the CDR3 is TGCGCCAGCAGCTCCCTGGGCGGGACAGTGGGCTCCAGCTCCTACAATGAGCAGTTCTTC. Complete variable domain (other parts from reference TRBV5-1 and TRBJ2-1): KAGVTQTPRYLIKTRGQQVTLSCSPISGHRSVSWYQQTPGQGLQFLFEYFSETQRNKGNFPGRFSGRQFSNSRSEMNVSTLELGDSALYLCASSSLGGTVGSSSYNEQFFGPGTRLTVL.